These 4 T cell receptor beta chains originate from one sample sequenced in a study of blood T cell repertoires in COVID-19. Sequenced by immunoSEQ multiplex PCR; TCRdb stores in-frame clones only, minus some. The sample includes 200,000 to 250,000 clones, around 90% seen only once; the top ten take about 15%. What was sequenced was PBMCs or T cells enriched from blood (not recorded which). The receptors shown here come from a man under 40 who had been exposed to COVID-19.

The gene calls are TRBV4-1 and TRBJ2-5; 10 nucleotides align to TRBD2. The CDR3 contains 15 residues. With 1 base clipped from V and 5 bases from J, the junction kept 4 bases outside the gene matches. CDR1 and CDR2 from the germline V gene are MGHRA and YSYEKL. This CDR3 is CASSQGTSGGETQYF. The CDR3 DNA is TGCGCCAGCAGCCAAGGGACTAGCGGTGGGGAGACCCAGTACTTC.

The J gene is TRBJ1-4, the V gene TRBV27; TRBD1 matches at 7 bases. Unmatched junction bases numbered 5, after V lost 5 bases and J lost 2 bases. Germline assignment: CDR1 MNHEY and CDR2 SMNVEV (reference sequence). The CDR3 consists of 15 residues. The CDR3 region is CASSAPGQTNEKLFF. The CDR3 nucleotides are TGTGCCAGCAGTGCCCCGGGACAGACTAATGAAAAACTGTTTTTT.

As regards this clone: This CDR3 is also generated by other DNA sequences in the sample. V is TRBV19 and J is TRBJ2-3, with 8 nucleotides matching TRBD2. The trim removed 3 bases at V and 3 bases at J, leaving 2 bases unmatched. Germline V gene lookup returns CDR1 LNHDA and CDR2 SQIVND (reference sequence). The CDR3 sequence is 14 residues long. CDR3: CASSIGGGTDTQYF. The CDR3 DNA reads as TGTGCCAGTAGTATCGGGGGGGGGACAGATACGCAGTATTTT.

The chain links TRBV6-5 to TRBJ1-2; D gene unclear. Trimming pared 0 bases from V and 7 bases from J, leaving 15 bases between. CDR1 and CDR2 from the germline V gene are MNHEY and SVGAGI. The CDR3 length is 15 residues. CDR3 DNA: TGTGCCAGCAGTTACTCGAGCTCCCTGCGGCGTGGCTACACCTTC. This translates into CASSYSSSLRRGYTF.